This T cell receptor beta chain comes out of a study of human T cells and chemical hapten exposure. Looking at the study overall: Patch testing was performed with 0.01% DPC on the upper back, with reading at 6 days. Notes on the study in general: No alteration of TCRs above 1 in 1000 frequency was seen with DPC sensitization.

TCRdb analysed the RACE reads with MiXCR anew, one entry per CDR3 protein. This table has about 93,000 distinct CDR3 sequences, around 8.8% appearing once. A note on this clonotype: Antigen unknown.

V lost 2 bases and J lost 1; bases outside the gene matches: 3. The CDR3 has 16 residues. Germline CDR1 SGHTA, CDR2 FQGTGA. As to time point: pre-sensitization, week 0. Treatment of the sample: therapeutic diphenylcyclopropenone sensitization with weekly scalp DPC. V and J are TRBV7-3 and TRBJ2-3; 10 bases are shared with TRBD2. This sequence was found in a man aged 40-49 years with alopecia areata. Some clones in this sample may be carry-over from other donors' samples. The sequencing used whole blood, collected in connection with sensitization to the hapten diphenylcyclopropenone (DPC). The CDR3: CASSLRTSGGTDTQYF. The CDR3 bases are TGTGCCAGCAGCTTACGAACTAGCGGGGGCACAGATACGCAGTATTTT. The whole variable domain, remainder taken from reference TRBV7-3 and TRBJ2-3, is GAGVSQTPSNKVTEKGKYVELRCDPISGHTALYWYRQSLGQGPEFLIYFQGTGAADDSGLPNDRFFAVRPEGSVSTLKIQRTERGDSAVYLCASSLRTSGGTDTQYFGPGTRLTVL.